This TCR beta chain was documented in a study of blood T cell repertoires in COVID-19. Trimming took 6 bases from V and 5 from J; bases not matched to a gene: 6. Germline assignment: CDR1 KGHSH and CDR2 LQKENI. CDR3 size: 14 residues. TCRdb's table, derived via immunoSEQ multiplex PCR, lists solely in-frame clones and lacks some. The sample shows about 300,000 clones, around 90% of them seen only once. The sequencing sample was made of PBMCs or T cells enriched from blood (not recorded which). The V gene is TRBV18, the J gene TRBJ2-7; 11 bases match TRBD1. The TCR was taken from a woman aged 25 to 39 who had recovered from COVID-19. The CDR3 here is CASSRGQGVNEQYF. The CDR3, as DNA: TGTGCCAGCTCGCGGGGACAGGGGGTCAACGAGCAGTACTTC.